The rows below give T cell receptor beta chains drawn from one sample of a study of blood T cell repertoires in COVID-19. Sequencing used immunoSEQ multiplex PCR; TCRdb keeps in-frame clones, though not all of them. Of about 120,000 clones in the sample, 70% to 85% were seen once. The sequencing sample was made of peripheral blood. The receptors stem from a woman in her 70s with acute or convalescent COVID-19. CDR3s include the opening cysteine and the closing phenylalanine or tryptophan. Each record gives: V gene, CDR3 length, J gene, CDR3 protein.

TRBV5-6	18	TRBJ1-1	CASRSYVVTEGKNTEAFF
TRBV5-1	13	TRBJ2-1	CASSIQGGNEQFF
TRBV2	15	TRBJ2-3	CASRPTQASTDTQYF
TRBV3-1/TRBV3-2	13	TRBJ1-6	CASSQVGSQPLHF
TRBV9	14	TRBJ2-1	CASSVGQGANEQFF
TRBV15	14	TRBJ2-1	CATSRDFASDEQFF
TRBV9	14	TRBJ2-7	CASSVGGQSYEQYF
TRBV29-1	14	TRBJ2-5	CSVSNSLGGETQYF
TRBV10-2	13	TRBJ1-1	CASRFDRGTEAFF
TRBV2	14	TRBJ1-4	CASRRGQAGEKLFF
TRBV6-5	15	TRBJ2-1	CASSDGAGGGNEQFF
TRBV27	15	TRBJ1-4	CASSRTGRANEKLFF
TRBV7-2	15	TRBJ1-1	CASSLASGLNTEAFF
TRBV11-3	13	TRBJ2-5	CASSLRRQETQYF
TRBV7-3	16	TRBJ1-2	CASSSPPGQGGNGYTF
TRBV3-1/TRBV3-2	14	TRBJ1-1	CASSRAGGPTEAFF
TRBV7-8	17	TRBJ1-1	CASIPGTGGKRNTEAFF
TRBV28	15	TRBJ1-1	CASRSNRGRGTEAFF
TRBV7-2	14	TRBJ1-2	CASSLVKENYGYTF